Below are 19 T cell receptor beta chains sequenced from a single sample in a study of human T cells and chemical hapten exposure. Specified time point: patch test 3, about 24 weeks after DPC sensitization. Treatment of the sample: therapeutic diphenylcyclopropenone sensitization with weekly scalp DPC. Each CDR3 protein is one row after TCRdb ran MiXCR on the RACE reads. The sample shows fewer than 55,000 distinct CDR3 sequences, 9% to 10% of them seen only once. Material: whole blood, obtained in connection with sensitization to the hapten diphenylcyclopropenone (DPC). These receptors all stem from a woman between 40 and 50 years old with alopecia areata. Some clones in this sample may be carry-over from other donors' samples.

This clonotype showed up many times. CDR3 coding DNA: TGCGCCAGCAGCCCACCGGGCCTGTCCTATGGCTACACCTTC. This gives the protein CASSPPGLSYGYTF. V is TRBV5-1 and J is TRBJ1-2; D is uncertain. The germline gives CDR1 SGHRS, CDR2 YFSETQ. This CDR3 spans 14 amino acids. With 4 bases removed from V and 4 bases from J, the gap between germline ends came to 14 bases.

The chain links TRBV7-6 to TRBJ2-1, with TRBD1 matching 8 bases. J lost 7 bases, V lost 3 bases, and 2 bases had no gene match. This CDR3 region has 13 residues. The germline CDR1 and CDR2 sequences are SGHVS and FNYEAQ. Written as DNA, the CDR3 is TGTGCCAGCAGCTTCACAGGGGGAAATGAGCAGTTCTTC. It codes for CASSFTGGNEQFF.

This clonotype was observed many times. The V gene is TRBV2, the J gene TRBJ2-7; D is unresolved. Trimming stripped 5 bases from V and 4 bases from J, with 18 bases between. The CDR3 totals 15 residues. Germline CDR1 and CDR2: SNHLY and FYNNEI. DNA for the CDR3: TGTGCCAGCAGTCAAGAACTGGGTCCCAAATACGAGCAGTACTTC. Its translation is CASSQELGPKYEQYF.

This rearrangement joins TRBV10-3 to TRBJ1-1; a weak D match, TRBD1 (5 bases). The CDR3 is 14 residues long. V was pared by 4 bases and J by 5 bases, with 14 bases between. Germline CDR1 is ENHRY and CDR2 is SYGVKD. CDR3: CAISVTRVGTEAFF. The CDR3, as DNA: TGTGCCATCAGTGTAACCAGGGTGGGGACTGAAGCTTTCTTT.

This clonotype occurred many times. This sequence joins TRBV10-3 and TRBJ2-7; 8 bases match TRBD1. The CDR3 runs 14 residues. From germline, CDR1 is ENHRY and CDR2 SYGVKD. Trimming took 4 bases from V and 4 from J; bases not matched to a gene: 6. The CDR3 DNA reads as TGTGCCATCAGTGTTCAGGGGGCTAGGTACGAGCAGTACTTC. Protein product: CAISVQGARYEQYF.

A few counts support this clonotype. In DNA, the CDR3 is TGTGCCACCAGAGCGGGGGGACCCACAGATACGCAGTATTTT. Protein sequence: CATRAGGPTDTQYF. The V call is TRBV24-1, the J call TRBJ2-3, with TRBD2 matching 9 bases. Germline V gives CDR1 KGHDR, CDR2 SFDVKD. Losses at the gene ends were 7 bases for V and 2 bases for J; bases not matched to a gene: 3. The CDR3 extends over 14 amino acids.

A few counts support this clonotype. CDR3 protein: CASSLKLAVGNEQFF. The CDR3 nucleotides read TGTGCCAGCAGCTTAAAACTAGCGGTGGGCAATGAGCAGTTCTTC. The chain joins TRBV7-3 to TRBJ2-1, with 8 bases identical to TRBD2. The trim removed 1 base at V and 6 bases at J, leaving 5 bases unmatched. Germline lookup yields CDR1 SGHTA and CDR2 FQGTGA. The CDR3 sequence is 15 residues long.

This clonotype was picked up many times. This chain uses TRBV27 with TRBJ1-4; TRBD1 might be the D (6 bases). The germline V and J ends were trimmed by 5 bases and 4 bases, with 11 bases remaining between them. The CDR3 length is 14 residues. Germline CDR1 and CDR2: MNHEY and SMNVEV (reference sequence). The CDR3 DNA reads TGTGCCAGCAGTCCAACAGGGCTTAATGAAAAACTGTTTTTT. Encoded protein: CASSPTGLNEKLFF.

This clonotype turned up a few times. The CDR3 protein is CASSNRDIAYEQYF. For the CDR3, the DNA is TGTGCCAGCAGCAACCGGGACATAGCCTACGAGCAGTACTTC. The gene calls are TRBV7-8 and TRBJ2-7; a weak D match, TRBD1 (6 bases). This CDR3 is built from 14 residues. V lost 5 bases and J lost 2, with 13 bases in between. Germline V lookup: CDR1 SGHVS, CDR2 FQNEAQ.

The genes are TRBV18 and TRBJ1-1; a possible D gene is TRBD1 (6 bases). The length of the CDR3 is 16 residues. CDR1 and CDR2 from the germline V gene are KGHSH and LQKENI. V was shortened by 2 bases and J by 3 bases, with 16 bases between the two germline ends. The CDR3 protein is CASSPKSGTRDTEAFF. Written as DNA, the CDR3 is TGTGCCAGCTCACCAAAAAGCGGGACAAGGGACACTGAAGCTTTCTTT.

In its sample, this clonotype was seen a few times. The chain carries TRBV11-2 and TRBJ1-3; D uncertain. Per germline, CDR1 SGHAT and CDR2 FQNNGV. CDR3 size: 13 residues. Trimming removed 3 bases from V and 0 bases from J, with 3 bases in between. The CDR3 DNA sequence: TGTGCCAGCAGCTTGAACTCTGGAAACACCATATATTTT. As protein: CASSLNSGNTIYF.

Ten or more counts support this clonotype. The chain combines TRBV7-3 with TRBJ2-1; 12 bases fit TRBD2. CDR3 length equals 15 residues. Germline CDR1 reads SGHTA; CDR2 reads FQGTGA. V was pared by 5 bases and J by 8 bases, with 7 bases of the junction left unmatched. CDR3 region: CASSARTSGVDEQFF. Written as DNA, the CDR3 is TGTGCCAGCAGCGCCCGGACTAGCGGGGTGGATGAGCAGTTCTTC.

This sequence joins TRBV9 and TRBJ2-2, with D perhaps matching TRBD1 (5 bases). Per germline, CDR1 SGDLS and CDR2 YYNGEE. V dropped 3 bases and J dropped 9 bases, with 12 bases sitting between them. The CDR3 has 13 amino acids. The CDR3 spells CASSGRQPWELFF. CDR3 DNA sequence: TGTGCCAGCAGCGGTAGACAGCCCTGGGAGCTGTTTTTT.

This clonotype was seen a few times. The rearrangement joins TRBV15 to TRBJ1-3; no clear D. Trimming took off 0 bases at V and 0 bases at J, with 21 bases between the two ends. The V gene's germline CDR1 is LNHNV and CDR2 YYDKDF (reference sequence). The CDR3 loop spans 20 amino acids. The CDR3 sequence: CATSRDPRQTGYSSGNTIYF. In DNA form, the CDR3 reads TGTGCCACCAGCAGAGATCCCCGGCAAACCGGCTATTCCTCTGGAAACACCATATATTTT.

This clonotype showed up just a few times. The chain uses TRBV7-9 and TRBJ2-6, with unresolved D. The V gene lost 6 bases and the J gene lost 2 bases, with 20 bases spanning the gap. Germline CDR1 SEHNR, CDR2 FQNEAQ (reference sequence). CDR3 length: 18 amino acids. The CDR3 bases are TGTGCCAGCAGGTTCGAAACAGATCCCCGAGCTGGGGCCAACGTCCTGACTTTC. As protein: CASRFETDPRAGANVLTF.

There are many counts of this clonotype. The CDR3 reads CASTDREQETQYF. CDR3 bases: TGCGCCAGCACGGACAGGGAACAAGAGACCCAGTACTTC. The V gene is TRBV5-1, the J gene TRBJ2-5, with 8 bases matching TRBD1. Trimming cost V 6 bases and J 2 bases; bases outside gene matches: 3. The length of the CDR3 is 13 residues. Germline CDR1 SGHRS, CDR2 YFSETQ. Variable domain in full (rest from reference TRBV5-1 and TRBJ2-5): KAGVTQTPRYLIKTRGQQVTLSCSPISGHRSVSWYQQTPGQGLQFLFEYFSETQRNKGNFPGRFSGRQFSNSRSEMNVSTLELGDSALYLCASTDREQETQYFGPGTRLLVL.

In its sample, this clonotype was seen many times. The J gene is TRBJ1-1, the V gene TRBV6-2 or TRBV6-3; D is ambiguous. This CDR3 is 14 amino acids long. From germline, CDR1 is MNHEY and CDR2 SVGEGT. Trimming took 0 bases from V and 5 from J, leaving 10 bases between them. CDR3 sequence: CASSYSQVGTEAFF. As DNA, the CDR3 is TGTGCCAGCAGTTACTCACAAGTGGGGACTGAAGCTTTCTTT.

This clonotype was seen repeatedly, ten times or more. The chain uses TRBV29-1 and TRBJ1-1; D is possibly TRBD1 (6 bases). The CDR3 covers 12 residues. The germline V gene encodes CDR1 SQVTM and CDR2 ANQGSEA. Deletions cut 3 bases from V and 4 bases from J, with 9 bases between. The CDR3 bases are TGCAGCGTTGACAACAGGGCCACTGAAGCTTTCTTT. It translates to CSVDNRATEAFF. Supplemented by reference TRBV29-1 and TRBJ1-1, the full variable domain reads SAVISQKPSRDICQRGTSLTIQCQVDSQVTMMFWYRQQPGQSLTLIATANQGSEATYESGFVIDKFPISRPNLTFSTLTVSNMSPEDSSIYLCSVDNRATEAFFGQGTRLTVV.

This clonotype was found a few times. The V gene is TRBV7-7, the J gene TRBJ2-3, with D perhaps assigned TRBD1 or TRBD2 (5 bases each). The CDR3 contains 14 residues. V shed 1 base and J shed 2 bases, with 7 bases lying between them. Germline V gives CDR1 SSHAT, CDR2 FNYEAQ (reference sequence). CDR3 in amino acids: CASSLGGPTDTQYF. In DNA, the CDR3 is TGTGCCAGCAGCTTAGGGGGACCCACAGATACGCAGTATTTT.